These 8 T cell receptor beta chains originate from one sample sequenced in a study of CD8 T cells in Susac syndrome. When the RNA was reverse transcribed, random hexamers were used with an input of about 0.5 to 1 ug. TCRdb redid the calling of the immunoSEQ multiplex PCR reads with MiXCR, one entry per CDR3 protein. The table records 150,000 to 250,000 distinct CDR3 sequences, nearly 95% of them present only once. Sequences were obtained from CD4+ T cells from PBMCs. These receptors were obtained from a human donor with multiple sclerosis.

This sequence joins TRBV15 and TRBJ2-5, with D possibly TRBD1 on 6 matching bases. This CDR3 region has 13 residues. CDR1 and CDR2 from the germline V gene are LNHNV and YYDKDF (reference sequence). Trimming stripped 4 bases from V and 6 bases from J, with 12 bases between. CDR3 sequence (DNA): TGTGCCACCAGCAAGGGGGACGCCCAGACCCAGTACTTC. This gives the protein CATSKGDAQTQYF.

This CDR3 reads CATSRGGQGFAEAFF. The CDR3 DNA reads as TGTGCCACCAGCAGAGGAGGACAGGGGTTTGCTGAAGCTTTCTTT. The V call is TRBV15, the J call TRBJ1-1, with 9 bases fitting TRBD1. Germline-derived CDR1 and CDR2 are LNHNV and YYDKDF (reference sequence). The CDR3 is 15 amino acids. V trimming: 1 base; J trimming: 6 bases; junction bases outside the gene matches: 6. The full variable domain, completed using reference TRBV15 and TRBJ1-1, is DAMVIQNPRYQVTQFGKPVTLSCSQTLNHNVMYWYQQKSSQAPKLLFHYYDKDFNNEADTPDNFQSRRPNTSFCFLDIRSPGLGDTAMYLCATSRGGQGFAEAFFGQGTRLTVV.

This rearrangement joins TRBV7-2 to TRBJ2-5; D is unclear. With 1 base removed from V and 5 bases from J, the gap between germline ends came to 11 bases. The CDR3 consists of 14 residues. Germline lookup yields CDR1 SGHTA and CDR2 FQGNSA. The CDR3 DNA follows: TGTGCCAGCAGCTTAGGGTTTGGGTATGAGACCCAGTACTTC. This encodes CASSLGFGYETQYF.

This sequence joins TRBV5-1 and TRBJ2-5; D is perhaps TRBD2 (6 bases). In germline, CDR1 is SGHRS, CDR2 YFSETQ. V was trimmed by 4 bases and J by 2 bases, leaving 9 bases between them. The CDR3 runs to 13 residues. The CDR3 nucleotides read TGCGCCAGCAGCACCGGGGGACAAGAGACCCAGTACTTC. It encodes CASSTGGQETQYF.

This sequence joins TRBV30 and TRBJ2-7; 9 nucleotides agree with TRBD2. The germline CDR1 and CDR2 sequences are GTSNPN and SVGIG (reference sequence). The CDR3 runs to 15 residues. The trim removed 4 bases at V and 2 bases at J, leaving 9 bases unmatched. This CDR3 is CAWTSGLAGTYEQYF. The CDR3 DNA is TGTGCCTGGACCTCGGGGCTAGCGGGAACCTACGAGCAGTACTTC. The whole variable domain, remainder taken from reference TRBV30 and TRBJ2-7, is SQTIHQWPATLVQPVGSPLSLECTVEGTSNPNLYWYRQAAGRGLQLLFYSVGIGQISSEVPQNLSASRPQDRQFILSSKKLLLSDSGFYLCAWTSGLAGTYEQYFGPGTRLTVT.

This sequence joins TRBV2 and TRBJ2-3; D not certain. The V end was cut by 6 bases, the J end by 8 bases, with 9 bases between. The CDR3 spans 11 residues. In germline, CDR1 is SNHLY, CDR2 FYNNEI. The CDR3 DNA is TGTGCCAGCAGATCGGAAGTTACGCAGTATTTT. Its protein is CASRSEVTQYF.

V usage is TRBV28 and J usage is TRBJ2-1; no definite D call. The CDR3 sequence is 13 residues long. V lost 5 bases and J 5 bases, leaving 10 bases between the germline ends. CDR1 MDHEN and CDR2 SYDVKM come from the germline V gene. The CDR3: CASSTAFHNEQFF. The CDR3 bases are TGTGCCAGCAGTACGGCTTTCCACAATGAGCAGTTCTTC.

In DNA form, the CDR3 reads TGTGCCACCAGCAGGGAGGACGCCTGGTCGGGAGAGACCCAGTACTTC. It translates to CATSREDAWSGETQYF. The genes are TRBV15 and TRBJ2-5; D may be TRBD2 (5 bases). Trimming left V 3 bases short and J 4 bases short, with 18 bases between. This CDR3 comprises 16 residues. Germline V gene lookup returns CDR1 LNHNV and CDR2 YYDKDF (reference sequence).